Sequencing of this TCR beta chain was carried out in a study of blood T cell repertoires in COVID-19. Concerning this clone: The same CDR3 also results from other DNA sequences found in this sample.

The CDR3 is 13 residues long. The V gene's germline CDR1 is SEHNR and CDR2 FQNEAQ (reference sequence). V lost 0 bases, J lost 4 bases, and 6 bases lay in between. Under the authors' procedure: Amplified reference gene primers provided the basis for estimating nucleated cell counts. Clones were read by immunoSEQ multiplex PCR, and TCRdb kept only the in-frame ones, dropping some. V, J and clone size derive from that table, while D and trimming were established from the DNA sequence. The sample lists tens of thousands of clones; about 89% were seen once. Followed over time, Seattle patients had been enrolled while infection was active.

Sequences were obtained from peripheral blood. This rearrangement joins TRBV7-9 to TRBJ1-2; D remains ambiguous. The TCR originated in a man in his 60s with COVID-19, enrolled during active disease. CDR3 protein: CASSLATSYGYTF. In DNA form, the CDR3 reads TGTGCCAGCAGCTTAGCAACCAGCTATGGCTACACCTTC.